The 12 T cell receptor beta chains below all came from one sample that was sequenced in a study of T cell responses to AZD1222 COVID-19 vaccine. Profiled with immunoSEQ multiplex PCR; TCRdb holds only in-frame clones, not every one. The sample lists about 97,000 clones, more than 70% seen once, with roughly 3% in the top ten. The sequenced sample was peripheral blood, obtained on day 0 of AZD1222 vaccination. The receptors were sampled from an adult in good health.

V and J are TRBV6-2 or TRBV6-3 and TRBJ2-7; 8 nucleotides match TRBD2. Trimming at V came to 6 bases and at J to 7 bases, leaving 14 bases not matched to a gene. The germline V gene encodes CDR1 MNHEY and CDR2 SVGEGT. The CDR3 length is 15 residues. The CDR3 DNA follows: TGTGCCAGCAGGCCTTACGAGCGGGGGTCAGAAGAGCAGTACTTC. It encodes CASRPYERGSEEQYF.

The J gene is TRBJ1-4, the V gene TRBV9, with D tentatively TRBD1 (5 bases). The CDR3 spans 15 residues. Germline assignment: CDR1 SGDLS and CDR2 YYNGEE. Trimming took 0 bases from V and 3 from J, leaving 9 bases between them. The CDR3 nucleotides read TGTGCCAGCAGCGTAGTCGACAGACCTAATGAAAAACTGTTTTTT. Protein sequence: CASSVVDRPNEKLFF.

This chain joins TRBV6-2 or TRBV6-3 and TRBJ1-1; D is possibly TRBD1 (6 bases). V was pared by 4 bases and J by 1 base, with 16 bases between. CDR1 MNHEY and CDR2 SVGEGT come from the germline V gene. There are 16 residues in the CDR3. The CDR3 loop is CASSLMLTGKNTEAFF. CDR3 DNA sequence: TGTGCCAGCAGTTTAATGTTAACAGGGAAGAACACTGAAGCTTTCTTT.

On this clone: At one boundary the junction diverges from the germline segment, which might be a read error. This chain connects TRBV19 to TRBJ1-3, with 7 bases fitting TRBD1. The CDR3 extends over 15 amino acids. The germline gives CDR1 LNHDA, CDR2 SQIVND (reference sequence). The CDR3 reads CASGIAGGSGNTIYF. CDR3 nucleotides: TGTGCCAGTGGTATTGCAGGGGGCTCTGGAAACACCATATATTTT. The full variable domain, in which reference TRBV19 and TRBJ1-3 provide the parts outside the CDR3, is DGGITQSPKYLFRKEGQNVTLSCEQNLNHDAMYWYRQDPGQGLRLIYYSQIVNDFQKGDIAEGYSVSREKKESFPLTVTSAQKNPTAFYLCASGIAGGSGNTIYFGEGSWLTVV.

This clone is classed as medium-sized (0.01 to 0.1%). V gene TRBV5-1 combines with J gene TRBJ1-2; 9 bases line up with TRBD1. The CDR3 has 13 amino acids. Trimming at V came to 2 bases and at J to 9 bases, leaving 5 bases not matched to a gene. CDR1 is SGHRS and CDR2 is YFSETQ in the germline V gene. The CDR3 DNA reads as TGCGCCAGCAGCTTAGGACAGGGGATCCGCTACACCTTC. Translated: CASSLGQGIRYTF.

The rearrangement uses TRBV19 and TRBJ2-2; 8 positions match TRBD1. The trim removed 3 bases at V and 0 bases at J, leaving 3 bases unmatched. The CDR3 is 16 amino acids. Germline V gives CDR1 LNHDA, CDR2 SQIVND (reference sequence). The CDR3 region has the DNA TGTGCCAGTAGTATCAACAGGGGGTCGAACACCGGGGAGCTGTTTTTT. Protein product: CASSINRGSNTGELFF.

V usage is TRBV6-2 or TRBV6-3 and J usage is TRBJ1-1; D possibly corresponds to TRBD1 (5 bases). Trimming stripped 6 bases from V and 7 bases from J, with 18 bases between. Per the germline V gene, CDR1 is MNHEY and CDR2 is SVGEGT. The CDR3 runs to 14 residues. CDR3 DNA: TGTGCCAGCAGCCTCCCGGGGGGAACCGGTGAAGCTTTCTTT. Protein: CASSLPGGTGEAFF.

This sequence joins TRBV6-2 or TRBV6-3 and TRBJ1-5; D unclear. From germline, CDR1 is MNHEY and CDR2 SVGEGT. The CDR3 loop spans 13 amino acids. V lost 5 bases, J lost 7 bases, and 12 bases lay in between. The CDR3 coding sequence is TGTGCCAGCAGTATCGGGGTCTACCAGCCCCAGCATTTT. This sequence encodes CASSIGVYQPQHF.

The V gene is TRBV7-9, the J gene TRBJ1-4, with TRBD1 as a possible D gene (5 bases). Germline values: CDR1 SEHNR, CDR2 FQNEAQ (reference sequence). V gave up 7 bases and J gave up 7 bases, with 10 bases separating them. CDR3 length equals 12 residues. The CDR3, as DNA: TGTGCCAGCACAGGGTTTAGTGAAAAACTGTTTTTT. Translation: CASTGFSEKLFF.

This clone was recorded once. V usage is TRBV5-1 and J usage is TRBJ2-7, with TRBD1 matching 8 bases. Trimming removed 7 bases from V and 3 bases from J; junction bases left unmatched: 6. CDR3 length: 13 residues. Per the germline V gene, CDR1 is SGHRS and CDR2 is YFSETQ. The DNA of the CDR3 is TGCGCCAGCGGACAGGGTCAGGGCTACGAGCAGTACTTC. Its protein is CASGQGQGYEQYF. The entire variable domain, with the rest obtained from reference TRBV5-1 and TRBJ2-7, is as follows: KAGVTQTPRYLIKTRGQQVTLSCSPISGHRSVSWYQQTPGQGLQFLFEYFSETQRNKGNFPGRFSGRQFSNSRSEMNVSTLELGDSALYLCASGQGQGYEQYFGPGTRLTVT.

This clone was found once. This sequence joins TRBV5-1 and TRBJ2-7; D uncertain. The CDR3 totals 14 residues. V was trimmed by 0 bases and J by 1 base, leaving 8 bases between them. Germline V CDR1 and CDR2: SGHRS, YFSETQ. DNA of the CDR3: TGCGCCAGCAGCTTGGACAGAACTTCCTACGAGCAGTACTTC. Its translation: CASSLDRTSYEQYF.

The V gene is TRBV2, the J gene TRBJ1-1, with D unclear. Germline CDR1 is SNHLY and CDR2 is FYNNEI. The CDR3 contains 14 residues. Trimming left V 7 bases short and J 0 bases short, with 12 bases between. The DNA of the CDR3 is TGTGCCAGCATGCAAATTAAGCTGAACACTGAAGCTTTCTTT. Translated, it gives CASMQIKLNTEAFF.